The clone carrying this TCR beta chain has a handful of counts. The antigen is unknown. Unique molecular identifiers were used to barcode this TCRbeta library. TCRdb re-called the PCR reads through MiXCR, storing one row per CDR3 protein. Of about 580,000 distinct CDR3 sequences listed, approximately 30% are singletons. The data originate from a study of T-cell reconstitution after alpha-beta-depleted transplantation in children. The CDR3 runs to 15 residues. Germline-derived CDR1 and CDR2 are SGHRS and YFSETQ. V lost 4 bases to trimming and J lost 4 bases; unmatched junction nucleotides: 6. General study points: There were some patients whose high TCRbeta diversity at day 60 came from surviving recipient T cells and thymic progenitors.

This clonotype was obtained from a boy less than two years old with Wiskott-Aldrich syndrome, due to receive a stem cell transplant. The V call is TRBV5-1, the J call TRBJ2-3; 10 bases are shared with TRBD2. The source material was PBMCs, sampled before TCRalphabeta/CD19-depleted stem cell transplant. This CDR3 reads CASSMGLATADTQYF. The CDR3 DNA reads TGCGCCAGCAGCATGGGACTAGCGACGGCAGATACGCAGTATTTT.